This T cell receptor (beta chain) appears in the sequencing data of a study of blood T cell repertoires in COVID-19. Cohorts were assigned according to the clinical history that participants reported. Deletions cut 1 base from V and 2 bases from J, with 14 bases between. Germline V gene data show CDR1 as SEHNR and CDR2 as FQNEAQ (reference sequence). The CDR3 is 17 amino acids. Here immunoSEQ multiplex PCR was the method, and the copy in TCRdb shows in-frame clones only, minus some. The sample gives 250,000 to 400,000 clones, roughly nine tenths of which show up once; approximately 5.5% is in the top ten.

This receptor was obtained from a man in his sixties who had recovered from COVID-19. The genes are TRBV7-9 and TRBJ1-4; maybe TRBD1 (5 bases). The material sequenced was PBMCs or T cells enriched from blood (not recorded which). The CDR3 loop is CASSLGAAGPTNEKLFF. As DNA, the CDR3 is TGTGCCAGCAGCTTAGGGGCCGCAGGGCCGACTAATGAAAAACTGTTTTTT. Full variable domain (rest looked up from reference TRBV7-9 and TRBJ1-4): DTGVSQNPRHKITKRGQNVTFRCDPISEHNRLYWYRQTLGQGPEFLTYFQNEAQLEKSRLLSDRFSAERPKGSFSTLEIQRTEQGDSAMYLCASSLGAAGPTNEKLFFGSGTQLSVL.